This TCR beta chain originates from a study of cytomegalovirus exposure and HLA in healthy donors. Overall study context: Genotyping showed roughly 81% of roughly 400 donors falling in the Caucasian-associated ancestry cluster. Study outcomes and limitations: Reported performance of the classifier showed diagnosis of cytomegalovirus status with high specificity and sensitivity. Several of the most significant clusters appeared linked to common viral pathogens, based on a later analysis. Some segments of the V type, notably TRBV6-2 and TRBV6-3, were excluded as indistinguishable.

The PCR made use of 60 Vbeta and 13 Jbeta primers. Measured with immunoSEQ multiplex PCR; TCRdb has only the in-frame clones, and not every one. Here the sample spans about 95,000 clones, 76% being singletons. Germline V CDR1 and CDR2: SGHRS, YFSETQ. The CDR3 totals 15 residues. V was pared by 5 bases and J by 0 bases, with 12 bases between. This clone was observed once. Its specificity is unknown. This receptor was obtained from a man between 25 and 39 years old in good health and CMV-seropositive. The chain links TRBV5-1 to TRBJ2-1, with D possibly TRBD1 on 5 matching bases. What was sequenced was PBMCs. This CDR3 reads CASSPDTSSYNEQFF. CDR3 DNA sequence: TGCGCCAGCAGTCCGGACACGAGCTCCTACAATGAGCAGTTCTTC.